Listed below are T cell receptor beta chains from one sample, sequenced in a study of control samples from healthy donors and cancer patients. Repertoires were generated with immunoSEQ multiplex PCR, while TCRdb's copy carries only in-frame clones and drops some. The sample consists of about 80,000 clones, around 90% of them appearing once. Sequencing used blood. The receptor source for this set is a woman in her fifties or sixties in good health. The CDR3 runs from the conserved cysteine through the conserved F or W. Clone size, where shown, is once, few, many, or a class for clones that have expanded.

len,abundance,v_gene,j_gene,CDR3aa
15,-,TRBV21-1,TRBJ2-7,CASSKGQGEKREQYF
14,-,TRBV6-5,TRBJ1-4,CASRADRGHGKLFF
15,-,TRBV7-9,TRBJ1-2,CASSPGTGGIYGYTF
16,-,TRBV5-1,TRBJ2-3,CASSFGTATSTDTQYF
17,-,TRBV27,TRBJ2-3,CASSLHGTGGGTDTQYF
13,-,TRBV3-1/TRBV3-2,TRBJ1-1,CASMPPGGAEAFF
14,-,TRBV30,TRBJ1-5,CAWSVGGPNQPQHF
13,-,TRBV12-3/TRBV12-4,TRBJ1-5,CASSFGGNQPQHF
16,-,TRBV4-2,TRBJ2-4,CASSQPSGRAENIQYF
12,-,TRBV2,TRBJ1-4,CASSGDNEKLFF
13,-,TRBV10-3,TRBJ2-5,CAISELAGVTQYF
13,once,TRBV2,TRBJ2-3,CASSEGGSDTQYF
13,-,TRBV27,TRBJ2-5,CASSRITGETQYF
13,-,TRBV27,TRBJ1-6,CASSLSRGSPLHF
16,-,TRBV9,TRBJ1-1,CASSFPPGHGNTEAFF
15,-,TRBV27,TRBJ2-3,CASSLLDPQVDTQYF
14,-,TRBV7-9,TRBJ1-4,CASSLRRGIHGLFF
14,once,TRBV5-4,TRBJ2-5,CASSLGTGGETQYF
14,-,TRBV7-9,TRBJ2-7,CASSKGGVTYEQYF
16,-,TRBV15,TRBJ2-1,CATSGLRDSALGEQFF
13,once,TRBV10-3,TRBJ1-1,CAIAAQGNTEAFF
16,-,TRBV2,TRBJ2-1,CASSVRVSPSYNEQFF
13,once,TRBV28,TRBJ2-1,CASSLPHKDEQFF
14,few,TRBV7-9,TRBJ1-3,CASSLSTSGNTIYF
16,once,TRBV5-1,TRBJ2-3,CASSWGQGIYTDTQYF
15,-,TRBV6-2/TRBV6-3,TRBJ2-3,CASSYSSSEVDTQYF